The rows below give T cell receptor beta chains drawn from one sample of a study of post-analysis software for immune sequencing data. TCRdb recomputed calls from the PCR reads with MiXCR, one row per CDR3 protein. The data contain about 190,000 distinct CDR3 sequences, around 30% of them singletons. Sequencing input: blood. All receptors derive from a girl aged 2 to 17 with multiple sclerosis. Each CDR3 is given with its conserved first and last residue. The order of the fields is V gene, clone size, D gene, J gene, CDR3 DNA, CDR3 protein. D genes are given only for firm matches. Only part of the rows carry a size: once, few, many, or a class if the clone is expanded.

>TRBV19|.|TRBD1|TRBJ2-7
TGTGCCAGTAGTATAAGGACGGGGACAGGTTCCGGGCCGACCTACGAGCAGTACTTC
CASSIRTGTGSGPTYEQYF
>TRBV29-1|.|.|TRBJ1-4
TGCAGCGTTGAATGGAATGAAAAACTGTTTTTT
CSVEWNEKLFF
>TRBV12-3/TRBV12-4|many|.|TRBJ2-1
TGTGCCAGCAGTTCCAGGACAGACAATGAGCAGTTCTTC
CASSSRTDNEQFF
>TRBV7-9|many|.|TRBJ2-3
TGTGCCAGCAGCCGCCGGTCCCTTAGCACAGATACGCAGTATTTT
CASSRRSLSTDTQYF
>TRBV11-3|.|.|TRBJ1-1
TGTGCCAGCAGCCCCGAAGGGGGGACTGAAGCTTTCTTT
CASSPEGGTEAFF
>TRBV20-1|.|TRBD2|TRBJ2-5
TGCAGTGCTAAAAACGCCGATGAGACTAGCGAATCTTCGGAGACCCAGTACTTC
CSAKNADETSESSETQYF
>TRBV21-1|.|.|TRBJ2-5
TGTGCCAGCAGCAAAGAGGGGGCTTACAATGAGCAGTACTTC
CASSKEGAYNEQYF
>TRBV6-5|.|.|TRBJ1-1
TGTGCCAGCAGTTACCCAGGACTCACTGAAGCTTTCTTT
CASSYPGLTEAFF
>TRBV21-1|many|.|TRBJ1-5
TGTGCCAGCAGCAAATCCTTGGGCCGCAATCAGCCCCAGCATTTT
CASSKSLGRNQPQHF
>TRBV29-1|many|TRBD1|TRBJ1-2
TGCAGCGTTGAAGACCCGGACAGGGGGCGGAATGGCTACACCTTC
CSVEDPDRGRNGYTF
>TRBV28|.|.|TRBJ1-5
TGTGCCAGCAGTTTCCAAGAGGAAGCCAAGCATTTT
CASSFQEEAKHF
>TRBV5-1|.|.|TRBJ2-7
TGCGCCAGCAGCTTGGAGCGGAGCTCCTACGAGCAGTACTTC
CASSLERSSYEQYF
>TRBV20-1|many|TRBD2|TRBJ2-5
TGCAGTGCTAGAGATTCACTAGCGGGAGCGGAGACCCAGTACTTC
CSARDSLAGAETQYF
>TRBV20-1|.|.|TRBJ1-1
TGCAGTGCTAGAGATCTGGACAGACTGGACACTGAAGCTTTCTTT
CSARDLDRLDTEAFF
>TRBV28|many|TRBD1|TRBJ2-3
TGTGCCAGCAGAACGGGACAGGAACGAGATACGCAGTATTTT
CASRTGQERDTQYF
>TRBV12-3/TRBV12-4|many|.|TRBJ2-7
TGTGCCAGCAGTTTTCTGGGAACCCCCTACGAGCAGTACTTC
CASSFLGTPYEQYF
>TRBV5-6|many|.|TRBJ2-3
TGTGCCAGCAGCTTGAATGGGCAGGCACATAGCACAGATACGCAGTATTTT
CASSLNGQAHSTDTQYF
>TRBV7-8|few|.|TRBJ2-1
TGTGCCAGCAGCTTAGTACGGCAGACCAGAACTTTAAATGAGCAGTTCTTC
CASSLVRQTRTLNEQFF
>TRBV18|many|.|TRBJ2-1
TGTGCCAGCTCACCATCAATCGAGCAGTTCTTC
CASSPSIEQFF
>TRBV20-1|.|TRBD2|TRBJ2-7
TGCAGTGCTAGAGATATCGGGAGGGGCGGAAGATACAATGAGCAGTACTTC
CSARDIGRGGRYNEQYF
>TRBV4-1|many|.|TRBJ2-1
TGCGCCAGCAGCCAAGATCTAGCGCGGTCCTACAATGAGCAGTTCTTC
CASSQDLARSYNEQFF
>TRBV7-8|.|.|TRBJ2-3
TGTGCCAGCAGCTTAGCCCTGAGCAGGTCCCAAAATACGCAGTATTTT
CASSLALSRSQNTQYF
>TRBV20-1|few|TRBD1|TRBJ1-5
TGCAGTGCTAGCTTACAGGGGATCTTCAATCAGCCCCAGCATTTT
CSASLQGIFNQPQHF
>TRBV29-1|.|.|TRBJ2-2
TGCGGCGTTGAAGATCGGTACAGACATAACACCGGGGAGCTGTTTTTT
CGVEDRYRHNTGELFF
>TRBV20-1|many|.|TRBJ2-3
TGCAGTGCTAGAGATCTTTATCGGGAGCAAGATACGCAGTATTTT
CSARDLYREQDTQYF
>TRBV6-6|many|.|TRBJ1-1
TGTGCCAGCAGTTACTTGACAGCGAACACTGAAGCTTTCTTT
CASSYLTANTEAFF
>TRBV12-3/TRBV12-4|.|.|TRBJ1-5
TGTGCCAGCAATCCCAGGAGGGAGATACAGCCCCAGCATTTT
CASNPRREIQPQHF
>TRBV7-9|.|.|TRBJ2-1
TGTGTCAGCAGCTTAGTCCCAGGGCACTACAATGAGCAGTTCTTC
CVSSLVPGHYNEQFF
>TRBV20-1|.|TRBD2|TRBJ2-3
TGCAGTGCTTCATTCGGACTAGCGGGGGCCACAGATACGCAGTATTTT
CSASFGLAGATDTQYF
>TRBV12-3/TRBV12-4|.|TRBD2|TRBJ2-3
TGTGCCAGCAGCAACCCGACTAGCGGGAGGGTTGGGGATACGCAGTATTTT
CASSNPTSGRVGDTQYF
>TRBV28|many|TRBD1|TRBJ2-5
TGTGCCAGCAGTTACGGACAGGGGGCTATTTACCAAGAGACCCAGTACTTC
CASSYGQGAIYQETQYF
>TRBV5-1|.|.|TRBJ2-1
TGCGCCAGCACGCCACGGGGGGCCGGGTACAATGAGCAGTTCTTC
CASTPRGAGYNEQFF
>TRBV29-1|.|TRBD1|TRBJ2-4
TGCAGCGCCAACAGGGGAGAGAACATTCAGTACTTC
CSANRGENIQYF
>TRBV12-3/TRBV12-4|.|TRBD2|TRBJ2-3
TGTGCCAGCAGTTTAGCGCTCGTGACTAGCGGGGGGGCCGCAGATACGCAGTATTTT
CASSLALVTSGGAADTQYF
>TRBV12-3/TRBV12-4|many|.|TRBJ2-7
TGTGCCAGCACCCCGGGACTGATAAGCTCCTACGAGCAGTACTTC
CASTPGLISSYEQYF
>TRBV2|few|TRBD2|TRBJ2-1
TGTGCCAGCAGCGATAGCGGGAGGGCCGGGAATGAGCAGTTCTTC
CASSDSGRAGNEQFF
>TRBV9|.|TRBD1|TRBJ2-2
TGTGCCAGCAGCCTAAAAGGACAGGGCTCGAACACCGGGGAGCTGTTTTTT
CASSLKGQGSNTGELFF
>TRBV29-1|many|.|TRBJ2-3
TGCAGCGCCCGTAGCAGCACAGATACGCAGTATTTT
CSARSSTDTQYF
>TRBV18|.|TRBD2|TRBJ2-1
TGTGCCAGCTCATCTATCTCGGGGGGGGCCGCTGAGCAGTTCTTC
CASSSISGGAAEQFF
>TRBV15|many|TRBD1|TRBJ2-1
TGTGCCACCAGCAGAGATTTCAGGACAGGGGCAGAGCAGTTCTTC
CATSRDFRTGAEQFF
>TRBV11-2|many|.|TRBJ1-2
TGTGCCAGCAGCTTAGATCGGGGCAGGCCTAACTATGGCTACACCTTC
CASSLDRGRPNYGYTF
>TRBV7-2|many|TRBD2|TRBJ2-3
TGTGCCAGCAGCGCTGGACTAGCGGGGCCCACAGATACGCAGTATTTT
CASSAGLAGPTDTQYF
>TRBV28|many|.|TRBJ2-3
TGTGCCAGCAGTCCCCGCGTCGTTACGCAGTATTTT
CASSPRVVTQYF
>TRBV29-1|few|.|TRBJ1-1
TGCAGCTCAGGGGTGGGGCACACTGAAGCTTTCTTT
CSSGVGHTEAFF
>TRBV20-1|few|TRBD2|TRBJ2-7
TGCAGTGCTAGAGATCCAGCTAGCGGGGACTCCTACGAGCAGTACTTC
CSARDPASGDSYEQYF
>TRBV5-1|many|.|TRBJ2-1
TGCGCCAGCAGCTTACGGTTAACACTTTCTAGAGATGAGCAGTTCTTC
CASSLRLTLSRDEQFF
>TRBV5-1|.|.|TRBJ2-2
TGCGCCAGCAGCTTGGATGACGGGGAGCTGTTTTTT
CASSLDDGELFF
>TRBV7-2|few|.|TRBJ2-1
TGTGCCAGCAGCTTATGGGTTATTGGCGGGATAAATAATGAGCAGTTCTTC
CASSLWVIGGINNEQFF